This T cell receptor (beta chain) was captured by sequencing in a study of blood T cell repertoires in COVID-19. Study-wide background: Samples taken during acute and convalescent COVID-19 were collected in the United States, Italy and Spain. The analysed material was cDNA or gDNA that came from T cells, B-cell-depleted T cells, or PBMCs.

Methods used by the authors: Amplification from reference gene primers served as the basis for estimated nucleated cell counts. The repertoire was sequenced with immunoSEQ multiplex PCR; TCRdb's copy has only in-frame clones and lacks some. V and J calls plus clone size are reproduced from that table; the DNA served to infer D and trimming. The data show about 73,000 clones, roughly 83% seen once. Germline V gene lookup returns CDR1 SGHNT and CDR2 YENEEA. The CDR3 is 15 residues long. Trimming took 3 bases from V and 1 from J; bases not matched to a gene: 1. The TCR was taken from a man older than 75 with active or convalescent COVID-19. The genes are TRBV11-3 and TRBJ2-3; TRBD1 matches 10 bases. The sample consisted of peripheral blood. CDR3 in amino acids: CASSFGTGGTDTQYF. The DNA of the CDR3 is TGTGCCAGCAGCTTCGGGACAGGGGGCACAGATACGCAGTATTTT.